This record covers a single TCR beta chain. Its antigen is as yet unknown. The Oncomine TCR Beta short-read assay was what sequenced the DNA obtained from cultured CD4+ T cells. TCRdb reprocessed the PCR reads with MiXCR, giving one entry per CDR3 protein. The sample contains roughly 20,000 distinct CDR3 sequences, 46% of which appear only once. This sample is part of a study of vaccination and CD4 T cells after COVID-19. Study summary: Six males and four females constituted the convalescent cohort, two of whom were Hispanic. Overlapping spike peptides of SARS-CoV-2, HCoV-NL63, HCoV-OC43 and HCoV-229E were used, and cells were stimulated with them.

V gave up 3 bases and J gave up 6 bases, with 23 bases separating them. Germline CDR1 is DFQATT and CDR2 is SNEGSKA (reference sequence). The CDR3 totals 16 residues. Indicated time point: late sampling 161 to 241 days after vaccination in three convalescent patients. This sample's treatment: 10-day PBMC culture with coronavirus spike peptide pools or control peptides (ViraFEST assay). Before TCRs were sequenced, ViraFEST expanded antigen-specific T cells with peptide pools. Culture of about 1.8 million PBMCs per well took place with about 9.1 IU/ml IL-2 and around 10 ug/ml peptide pools. This receptor was obtained from a human donor who had recovered from COVID-19. Specimen: CD4+ T cells from blood, cultured in vitro, collected about 7 months after SARS-CoV-2 vaccination. The chain combines TRBV20-1 with TRBJ1-2, with a tentative D call TRBD1 (5 bases). The CDR3 spells CSARGREVPGVDGYTF. CDR3 DNA sequence: TGCAGTGCTAGGGGGAGGGAGGTTCCGGGGGTCGATGGCTACACCTTC.